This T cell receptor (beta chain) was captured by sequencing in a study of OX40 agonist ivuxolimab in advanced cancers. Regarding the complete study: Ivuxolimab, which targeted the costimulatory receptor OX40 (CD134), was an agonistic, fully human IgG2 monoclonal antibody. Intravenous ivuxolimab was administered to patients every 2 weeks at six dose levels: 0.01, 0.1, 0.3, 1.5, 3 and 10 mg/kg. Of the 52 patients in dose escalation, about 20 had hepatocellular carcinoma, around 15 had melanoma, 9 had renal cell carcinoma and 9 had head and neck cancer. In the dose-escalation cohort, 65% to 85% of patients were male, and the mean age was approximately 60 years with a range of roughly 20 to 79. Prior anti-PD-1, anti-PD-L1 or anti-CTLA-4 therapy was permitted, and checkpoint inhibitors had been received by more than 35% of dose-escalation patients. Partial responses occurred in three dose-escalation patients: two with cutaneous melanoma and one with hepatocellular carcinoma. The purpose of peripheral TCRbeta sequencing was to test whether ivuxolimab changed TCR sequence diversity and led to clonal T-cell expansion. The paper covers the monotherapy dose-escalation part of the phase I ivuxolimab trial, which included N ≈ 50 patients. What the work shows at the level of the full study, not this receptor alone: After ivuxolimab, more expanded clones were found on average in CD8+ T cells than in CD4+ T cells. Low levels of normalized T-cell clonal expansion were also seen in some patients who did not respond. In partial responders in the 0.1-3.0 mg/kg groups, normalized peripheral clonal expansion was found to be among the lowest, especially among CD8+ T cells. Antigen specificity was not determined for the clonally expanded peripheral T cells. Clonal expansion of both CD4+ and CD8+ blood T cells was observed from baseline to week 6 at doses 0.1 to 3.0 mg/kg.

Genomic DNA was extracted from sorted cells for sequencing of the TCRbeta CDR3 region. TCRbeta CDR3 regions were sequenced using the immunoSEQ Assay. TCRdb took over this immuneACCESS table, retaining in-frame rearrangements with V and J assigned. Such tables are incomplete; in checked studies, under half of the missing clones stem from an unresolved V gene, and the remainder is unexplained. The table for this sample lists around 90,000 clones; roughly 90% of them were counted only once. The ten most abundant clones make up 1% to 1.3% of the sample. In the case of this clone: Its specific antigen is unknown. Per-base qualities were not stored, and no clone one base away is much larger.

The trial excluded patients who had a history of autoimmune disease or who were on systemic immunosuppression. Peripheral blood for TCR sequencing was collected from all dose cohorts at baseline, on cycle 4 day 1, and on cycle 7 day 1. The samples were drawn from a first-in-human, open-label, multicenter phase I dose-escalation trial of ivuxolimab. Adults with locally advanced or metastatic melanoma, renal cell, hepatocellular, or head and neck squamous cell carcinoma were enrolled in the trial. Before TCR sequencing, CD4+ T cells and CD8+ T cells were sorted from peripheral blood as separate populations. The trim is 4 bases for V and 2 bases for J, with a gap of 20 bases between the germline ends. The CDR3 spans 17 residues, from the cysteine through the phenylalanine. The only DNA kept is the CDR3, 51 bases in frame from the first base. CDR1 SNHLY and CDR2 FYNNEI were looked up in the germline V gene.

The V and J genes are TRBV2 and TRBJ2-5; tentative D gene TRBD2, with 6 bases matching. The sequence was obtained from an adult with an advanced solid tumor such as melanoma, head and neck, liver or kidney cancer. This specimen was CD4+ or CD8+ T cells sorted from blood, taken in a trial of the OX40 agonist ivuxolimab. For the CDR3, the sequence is CASSARPGLDRQETQYF. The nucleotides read TGTGCCAGCAGTGCTCGACCGGGACTTGACCGTCAAGAGACCCAGTACTTC.